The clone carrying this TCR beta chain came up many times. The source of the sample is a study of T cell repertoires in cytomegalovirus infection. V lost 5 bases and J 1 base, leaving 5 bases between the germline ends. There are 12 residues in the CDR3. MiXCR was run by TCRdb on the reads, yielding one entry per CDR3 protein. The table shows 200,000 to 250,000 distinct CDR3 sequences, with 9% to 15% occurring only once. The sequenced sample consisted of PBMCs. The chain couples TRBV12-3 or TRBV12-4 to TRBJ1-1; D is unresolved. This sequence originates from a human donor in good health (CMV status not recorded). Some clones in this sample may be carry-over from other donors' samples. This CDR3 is CASSPPNTEAFF. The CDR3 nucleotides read TGTGCCAGCAGTCCCCCGAACACTGAAGCTTTCTTT.